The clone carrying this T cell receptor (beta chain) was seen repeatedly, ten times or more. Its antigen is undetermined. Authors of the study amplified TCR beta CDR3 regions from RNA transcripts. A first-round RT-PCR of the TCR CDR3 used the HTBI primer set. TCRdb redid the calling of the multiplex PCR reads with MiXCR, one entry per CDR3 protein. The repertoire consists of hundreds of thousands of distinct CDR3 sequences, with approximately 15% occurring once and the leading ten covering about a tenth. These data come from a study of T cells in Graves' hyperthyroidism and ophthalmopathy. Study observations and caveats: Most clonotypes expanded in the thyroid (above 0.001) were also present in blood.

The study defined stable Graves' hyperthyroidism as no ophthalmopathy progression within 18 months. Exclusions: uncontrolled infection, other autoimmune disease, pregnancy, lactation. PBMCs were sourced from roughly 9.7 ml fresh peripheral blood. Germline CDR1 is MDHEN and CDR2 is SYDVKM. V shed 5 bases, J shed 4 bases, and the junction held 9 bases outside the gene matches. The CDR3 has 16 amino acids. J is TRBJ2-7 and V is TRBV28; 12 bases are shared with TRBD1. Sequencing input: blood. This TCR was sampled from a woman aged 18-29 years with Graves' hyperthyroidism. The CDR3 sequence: CASSPGGDRGQYEQYF. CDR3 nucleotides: TGTGCCAGCAGTCCGGGGGGGGACAGGGGGCAATACGAGCAGTACTTC.